The entry that follows covers one T cell receptor beta chain sequence. Seattle cases were enrolled at active infection and followed longitudinally. As originally analysed: Counts of nucleated cells, estimated from reference gene primer amplification, were obtained. Using immunoSEQ multiplex PCR, the repertoire was profiled, and TCRdb retains in-frame clones only, with some absent. V and J calls and clone size are copied from that table; D and trimming were computed from the DNA. The sample lists a few hundred thousand clones, about 90% occurring once. Germline loops: CDR1 SGHRS, CDR2 YFSETQ. The ends were cut back, 0 bases at V and 5 bases at J, with 12 bases in the middle. The CDR3 runs to 15 residues. This entry is derived from a study of blood T cell repertoires in COVID-19.

The receptor was isolated from a man between 18 and 29 years old with COVID-19, enrolled during active disease. Sequencing used peripheral blood. The chain links TRBV5-1 to TRBJ2-1; D might be TRBD1 (6 bases). CDR3 nucleotides: TGCGCCAGCAGCTTGGGGGGACATACTAACAATGAGCAGTTCTTC. Protein: CASSLGGHTNNEQFF.